This T cell receptor beta chain emerged from a study of OX40 agonist ivuxolimab in advanced cancers. The overall study: Patients receiving dose escalation had hepatocellular carcinoma, melanoma, renal cell or head and neck cancer. Partial responses were observed in three patients, of whom one had hepatocellular carcinoma and two had cutaneous melanoma.

Assay used: immunoSEQ multiplex PCR; TCRdb lists only in-frame clones, some missing. Among 27,000 or so clones listed, 70% to 90% were seen once. This clone was seen only once. The antigen is undetermined. Study-level findings and limits: The study found that CD8+ T cells averaged more expanded clones than CD4+. Among patients with partial responses at 0.1-3.0 mg/kg, clonal expansion was among the lowest.

This CDR3 contains 15 residues. The V gene lost 5 bases and the J gene lost 6 bases, with 16 bases spanning the gap. Per germline, CDR1 MRHNA and CDR2 SNTAGT. The sequence was collected from an adult with an advanced solid tumor such as melanoma, head and neck, liver or kidney cancer. The sample consisted of CD4+ or CD8+ T cells sorted from blood, taken in a trial of the OX40 agonist ivuxolimab. This chain connects TRBV6-4 to TRBJ2-2; D may be TRBD1 or TRBD2 (5 bases each). The CDR3 loop reads CASSSEGPAAGELFF. CDR3 DNA: TGTGCCAGCAGTTCCGAGGGGCCGGCGGCCGGGGAGCTGTTTTTT.